This is a list of T cell receptor beta chains from one sample in a study of human T cells and chemical hapten exposure. TCRdb used MiXCR to reprocess the RACE reads, holding one entry per CDR3 protein. Found here are approximately 110,000 distinct CDR3 sequences, about 11% of them singletons; the top ten hold approximately 3.5%. The sample in question was whole blood, obtained in connection with sensitization to the hapten diphenylcyclopropenone (DPC). The receptors originated from a woman aged 35 to 49 with alopecia areata. Some clones in this sample may be carry-over from other donors' samples. Both conserved end residues are part of each CDR3. A D gene is named only where the DNA matches it firmly. The size of a clone is reported for some rows only, either as once, few or many, or as a class for expanded clones.

D: TRBD1; V: TRBV12-3/TRBV12-4; J: TRBJ2-7; size: -; DNA: TGTGCCAGCAGTAAGCGACCGGGACAGGGCCACGAGCAGTACTTC; CDR3: CASSKRPGQGHEQYF
D: TRBD2; V: TRBV4-1; J: TRBJ2-4; size: -; DNA: TGCGCCAGCAGCCAAGATTATGGAGCGGGAGTTGACAAAAACATTCAGTACTTC; CDR3: CASSQDYGAGVDKNIQYF
D: TRBD1; V: TRBV28; J: TRBJ2-3; size: few; DNA: TGTGCCAGCAGTTTCGACAGGGGCACAGATACGCAGTATTTT; CDR3: CASSFDRGTDTQYF
D: -; V: TRBV19; J: TRBJ2-5; size: few; DNA: TGTGCCAGTAAGGGCAGGTCTCAAGAGACCCAGTACTTC; CDR3: CASKGRSQETQYF
D: -; V: TRBV5-1; J: TRBJ2-3; size: few; DNA: TGCGTCAGCAGCTTGGCCGGGGCTAGCGGCACAGATACGCAGTATTTT; CDR3: CVSSLAGASGTDTQYF
D: -; V: TRBV10-3; J: TRBJ1-1; size: -; DNA: TGTGCCATTAGTGAGAGGGGGATGAACACTGAAGCTTTCTTT; CDR3: CAISERGMNTEAFF
D: -; V: TRBV6-1; J: TRBJ2-4; size: -; DNA: TGTGCCAGCAGTGAAGCGTGGGGGTCAACCTTTAACATTCAGTACTTC; CDR3: CASSEAWGSTFNIQYF
D: -; V: TRBV12-3/TRBV12-4; J: TRBJ1-3; size: many; DNA: TGTGCCAGCAGTTCCGGGCCCAGGGCCTATTTT; CDR3: CASSSGPRAYF
D: TRBD1; V: TRBV28; J: TRBJ1-5; size: many; DNA: TGTGCCAGCAGTCTGACAGGGACTTATAGCAATCAGCCCCAGCATTTT; CDR3: CASSLTGTYSNQPQHF
D: TRBD2; V: TRBV6-2/TRBV6-3; J: TRBJ2-1; size: many; DNA: TGTGCCAGCAGTCATCGGACTAGCCATTACAATGAGCAGTTCTTC; CDR3: CASSHRTSHYNEQFF
D: TRBD1; V: TRBV7-2; J: TRBJ1-6; size: many; DNA: TGTGCCAGCAGCCCCGACAGGGATAATTCACCCCTCCACTTT; CDR3: CASSPDRDNSPLHF
D: TRBD1; V: TRBV6-5; J: TRBJ2-7; size: many; DNA: TGTGCCACGCGACAGGGCTCGGGCGACGAGCAGTACTTC; CDR3: CATRQGSGDEQYF
D: -; V: TRBV19; J: TRBJ1-5; size: -; DNA: TGTGCCAGTACCGACCCCGGGTCGCGGGGAGGAAATCAGCCCCAGCATTTT; CDR3: CASTDPGSRGGNQPQHF
D: -; V: TRBV2; J: TRBJ2-2; size: -; DNA: TGTGCCAGCAGTGCCCCGACGGGGGCGAACACCGGGGAGCTGTTTTTT; CDR3: CASSAPTGANTGELFF
D: TRBD2; V: TRBV25-1; J: TRBJ2-1; size: many; DNA: TGTGCCAGCAGTCGTAGCGGGAGCTCCTACAATGAGCAGTTCTTC; CDR3: CASSRSGSSYNEQFF
D: -; V: TRBV11-2; J: TRBJ2-5; size: few; DNA: TGTGCCAGCAGCTTAGATCGCCCCCCCCAGTACTTC; CDR3: CASSLDRPPQYF
D: -; V: TRBV7-6; J: TRBJ2-5; size: -; DNA: TGTGCCAGCAGCTCCCAGGACAGAGAAGAGACCCAGTACTTC; CDR3: CASSSQDREETQYF
D: -; V: TRBV10-3; J: TRBJ1-1; size: few; DNA: TGTGCCATCAGTGAGTCGACAACAAACACTGAAGCTTTCTTT; CDR3: CAISESTTNTEAFF
D: TRBD1; V: TRBV20-1; J: TRBJ1-5; size: few; DNA: TGCAGTGCTAGCCCTAGACAGGGGGCCGGGCAGCCCCAGCATTTT; CDR3: CSASPRQGAGQPQHF
D: -; V: TRBV6-4; J: TRBJ2-1; size: many; DNA: TGTGCCAGCAACGACCCTCCGAAGCAGTTCTTC; CDR3: CASNDPPKQFF
D: -; V: TRBV4-3; J: TRBJ2-1; size: few; DNA: TGCGCCAGCAGCCAAGAGTCGGCAGGGGTCGATGAGCAGTTCTTC; CDR3: CASSQESAGVDEQFF
D: TRBD2; V: TRBV14; J: TRBJ2-1; size: -; DNA: TGTGCCAGCAGCCCTCTTCTAGCGGCGGGTCGCGATGAGCAGTTCTTC; CDR3: CASSPLLAAGRDEQFF
D: TRBD2; V: TRBV5-4; J: TRBJ2-1; size: many; DNA: TGTGCCAGCAGCTTCGATAGCGGGACCTACAATGAGCAGTTCTTC; CDR3: CASSFDSGTYNEQFF
D: -; V: TRBV28; J: TRBJ2-1; size: many; DNA: TGTGCCAGCAGTTTAATCGCGCGGGAGCAGTTCTTC; CDR3: CASSLIAREQFF
D: TRBD1; V: TRBV6-1; J: TRBJ1-1; size: few; DNA: TGTGCCAGCAACCCGGGACAGGGGGCATTGAACACTGAAGCTTTCTTT; CDR3: CASNPGQGALNTEAFF
D: -; V: TRBV7-2; J: TRBJ1-6; size: -; DNA: TGTGCCAGCAGCCGAACGCGCGAGACACTGGTTTCACCCCTCCACTTT; CDR3: CASSRTRETLVSPLHF
D: TRBD2; V: TRBV6-2/TRBV6-3; J: TRBJ2-1; size: few; DNA: TGTGCCAGCAGCTCGGGACTAGCGGGGAGGGTCGATGAGCAGTTCTTC; CDR3: CASSSGLAGRVDEQFF
D: TRBD1; V: TRBV6-5; J: TRBJ2-2; size: -; DNA: TGTGCCAGCAGTTACCGCGGACAGGGATTGGGCACCGGGGAGCTGTTTTTT; CDR3: CASSYRGQGLGTGELFF
D: -; V: TRBV3-1; J: TRBJ2-3; size: few; DNA: TGTGCCAGCAGGAACAGGGCAGCAGATACGCAGTATTTT; CDR3: CASRNRAADTQYF
D: -; V: TRBV10-1; J: TRBJ2-4; size: -; DNA: TGCGCCAGCAGTGAGTCGATCCAGCAGGGCAAAAACATTCAGTACTTC; CDR3: CASSESIQQGKNIQYF
D: -; V: TRBV19; J: TRBJ2-2; size: few; DNA: TGTGCCAGTACCCCCGGCCCTTACACCGGGGAGCTGTTTTTT; CDR3: CASTPGPYTGELFF
D: -; V: TRBV6-2/TRBV6-3; J: TRBJ1-1; size: -; DNA: TGTGCCAGCAGTAGACAGCGCACTGAAGCTTTCTTT; CDR3: CASSRQRTEAFF
D: TRBD2; V: TRBV29-1; J: TRBJ2-5; size: many; DNA: TGCAGCTACCGGGCTAGCGGGGGGAGCACTCAAGAGACCCAGTACTTC; CDR3: CSYRASGGSTQETQYF
D: -; V: TRBV19; J: TRBJ2-7; size: many; DNA: TGTGCCAGTAGTATTGGTTTCGGGACACCTACCTACGAGCAGTACTTC; CDR3: CASSIGFGTPTYEQYF
D: -; V: TRBV7-9; J: TRBJ2-7; size: many; DNA: TGTGCCAGCAGCTTAGGGGGCCTCTTAGAGCAGTACTTC; CDR3: CASSLGGLLEQYF
D: -; V: TRBV9; J: TRBJ2-5; size: -; DNA: TGTGCCAGCAGTACAGTGGGAGAGACCCAGTACTTC; CDR3: CASSTVGETQYF
D: TRBD2; V: TRBV20-1; J: TRBJ2-3; size: many; DNA: TGCAGTGCTAAAAGGCTAGCGGGGCGCACAGATACGCAGTATTTT; CDR3: CSAKRLAGRTDTQYF
D: -; V: TRBV5-4; J: TRBJ2-5; size: few; DNA: TGTGCCAGCAGCCAGCCCGGGACCCTAGAAGAGACCCAGTACTTC; CDR3: CASSQPGTLEETQYF
D: -; V: TRBV7-6; J: TRBJ2-1; size: -; DNA: TGTGCCAGCAGCTTGGGGCAGGACCCCACCTACAATGAGCAGTTCTTC; CDR3: CASSLGQDPTYNEQFF
D: -; V: TRBV6-5; J: TRBJ2-5; size: medium-sized; DNA: TGTGCCAGCAGTCCGCCGGAACGGGTTTCAGAGACCCAGTACTTC; CDR3: CASSPPERVSETQYF
D: TRBD1; V: TRBV18; J: TRBJ2-6; size: -; DNA: TGTGCCAGCTCGCTAGTGGGACAGGGAGGATCCTCTGGGGCCAACGTCCTGACTTTC; CDR3: CASSLVGQGGSSGANVLTF
D: -; V: TRBV19; J: TRBJ2-3; size: few; DNA: TGTGCCAGTGGGACCGTCACAGATACGCAGTATTTT; CDR3: CASGTVTDTQYF
D: -; V: TRBV28; J: TRBJ2-2; size: many; DNA: TGTGCCAGCAGACAGGGTTACACCGGGGAGCTGTTTTTT; CDR3: CASRQGYTGELFF
D: -; V: TRBV30; J: TRBJ2-2; size: many; DNA: TGTGCCTGGAGTCCCGCTTCCGGAGGGCCGTCCGGGGAGCTGTTTTTT; CDR3: CAWSPASGGPSGELFF
D: -; V: TRBV20-1; J: TRBJ2-2; size: few; DNA: TGCAGTGCGTCACCTACGAACACCGGGGAGCTGTTTTTT; CDR3: CSASPTNTGELFF